These T cell receptor beta chains were read from a single sample in a study of blood T cell repertoires in COVID-19. Repertoires were generated with immunoSEQ multiplex PCR, while TCRdb's copy carries only in-frame clones and drops some. This sample has 100,000 to 150,000 clones; 60% to 80% occur once, and the top ten carry 4.5% to 6%. Material for sequencing was peripheral blood. Every receptor here comes from an elderly man with COVID-19, enrolled during active disease. Both conserved end residues are trimmed from each CDR3. Fields, in order: V gene, clone size, CDR3 protein. Clone size is not always given. Where it is, it says once, few, many or a class for expanded clones.

TRBV7-3 - ASSLYGGGTTDTQY
TRBV11-2 - ASSFGVEGGYT
TRBV10-1 many ASSEVGRTSWNEQY
TRBV19 - ASRGQGAGGYT
TRBV28 - ASRGLEQY
TRBV2 - ASSENLRDLYSNQPQH
TRBV28 - ASSLLGMGGSPLH
TRBV15 - ATSRTSGPYNEQF
TRBV7-2 - ASSSGQLANYGYT
TRBV28 - ASIRARVYSNQPQH
TRBV3-1/TRBV3-2 - ASSLTSGGETQY
TRBV27 few ASSLGLVRANEQF
TRBV29-1 - SVATGRQLAEGTQY
TRBV7-2 - ASSPGGGTGRSPLH
TRBV7-8 once ASSPGLAGVHDEQY
TRBV5-1 once ASSLPKGDAEAF
TRBV27 few ASSLSTGLGNTIY
TRBV3-1/TRBV3-2 - ASSQGTGLSYNEQF
TRBV5-6 - ASSFMTANYGYT
TRBV5-8 - ASSLWTSGVDTQY
TRBV5-1 few ASSLEQTTDTQY
TRBV6-5 - ASASSGTHNEQF
TRBV6-5 - ASSYSGTPYNEQF
TRBV28 few ASRSTLQGFNQPQH
TRBV5-5 - ASSFLLTANYGYT
TRBV6-5 once ASLDRGNSPLH
TRBV4-2 once ASRLAGGPDTQY
TRBV28 - ASSPVGQGGSDTQY
TRBV6-5 - ASSFDKGARYNEQF
TRBV2 - ASSAGTFNGYT
TRBV5-1 - ASSSGQETQY
TRBV24-1 few ATSDLGLGKNYNEQF
TRBV28 few ASSPSLLGLAGVKTQY
TRBV7-2 - ASSLAAGSTDTQY
TRBV7-6 - ASSKGQVLSYEQY
TRBV30 - AWTWDSYNEQF
TRBV29-1 - SVEEQGIRNTIY
TRBV25-1 - ASAHRGGNTEAF
TRBV18 few ASSELPGKVEAF
TRBV28 few ASSFGLADYEQY
TRBV4-2 - ASSQDSMAANYGYT
TRBV6-5 - ASSSGFSSEQY
TRBV4-1 once ASSQDVSRAITYGYT
TRBV28 many ASTLGQGTGELF
TRBV19 - ASSIRQVLYGYT
TRBV9 - ASSLRGREETQY
TRBV9 - ASSVQGNEQF
TRBV28 - ASSSNYRMNTEAF
TRBV11-2 - ASSPLSSEAF
TRBV5-1 - ASSLDRVSSYEQY